The present entry profiles one T cell receptor beta chain with its context. Antigen: not known. Germline V gives CDR1 MNHNS, CDR2 SASEGT. This CDR3 region has 15 residues. Trimming cost V 3 bases and J 6 bases; bases outside gene matches: 5. Sample treatment: roughly 11-day PBMC culture with coronavirus spike peptide pools or control peptides (ViraFEST assay). Half-medium replacement with fresh IL-2 medium took place on days 3 and 7. This record belongs to a study of vaccination and CD4 T cells after COVID-19. Overall study: Convalescent participants consisted of six males and four females, two being Hispanic. Post-vaccine sampling followed dose two by a median about 72 days (range 14 to 241). The cells in question were stimulated using overlapping spike peptides derived from SARS-CoV-2, HCoV-NL63, HCoV-OC43 and HCoV-229E.

Cultured CD4+ T cells had their DNA profiled by the Oncomine TCR Beta short-read assay. TCRdb re-called the PCR reads with MiXCR, one entry per CDR3 protein. In the table there are fewer than 20,000 distinct CDR3 sequences, 52% of which are singletons. The sequence derives from a human donor who had recovered from COVID-19. Sequencing was done on a sample of CD4+ T cells from blood, cultured in vitro. The chain uses TRBV6-1 and TRBJ2-1; 10 bases agree with TRBD2. CDR3 sequence: CASSDYSGGPNEQFF. Written as DNA, the CDR3 is TGTGCCAGCAGTGATTATAGCGGGGGGCCCAATGAGCAGTTCTTC.